One and the same sample provided the 5 T cell receptor beta chains below, sequenced in a study of blood T cell repertoires in COVID-19. Produced via immunoSEQ multiplex PCR; TCRdb's table is partial and in-frame only. The table records roughly 340,000 clones, 85% to 90% of them present only once. The sample taken for sequencing was peripheral blood. The source of these receptors is a woman aged 45-60 years with COVID-19, enrolled during active disease.

The J gene is TRBJ2-2, the V gene TRBV24-1; 8 nucleotides align to TRBD1. Germline trimming cut 2 bases from V and 4 bases from J; bases unmatched to any gene: 2. Germline V gene lookup returns CDR1 KGHDR and CDR2 SFDVKD. This CDR3 is built from 15 residues. Here the CDR3 reads CATSDSGQGTGELFF. CDR3 sequence (DNA): TGTGCCACCAGTGATTCAGGACAGGGCACCGGGGAGCTGTTTTTT.

This chain uses TRBV29-1 with TRBJ2-3; D remains ambiguous. Trimming stripped 6 bases from V and 8 bases from J, with 9 bases between. The V gene's germline CDR1 is SQVTM and CDR2 ANQGSEA. The CDR3 extends over 10 amino acids. The CDR3 nucleotides read TGCAGCGTAAGCTCGGGTACGCAGTATTTT. Its protein product is CSVSSGTQYF.

The V call is TRBV11-1, the J call TRBJ1-6; no clear D. Looked up from germline, CDR1 is SGHAT and CDR2 is FQDESV (reference sequence). Trimming stripped 4 bases from V and 7 bases from J, with 8 bases between. This CDR3 comprises 13 residues. The DNA for the CDR3 is TGTGCCAGCAGCTCCCCGGGGAATTCACCCCTCCACTTT. This gives the protein CASSSPGNSPLHF.

V gene TRBV18 combines with J gene TRBJ1-4; 7 bases fit TRBD1. The CDR3 spans 14 residues. Per germline, CDR1 KGHSH and CDR2 LQKENI. Trimming took 6 bases from V and 6 from J; bases not matched to a gene: 7. CDR3 nucleotide sequence: TGTGCCAGCTCCCGACAGGGTTCGGATGAAAAACTGTTTTTT. Translating gives CASSRQGSDEKLFF.

This clone was counted a single time. The V gene is TRBV7-2, the J gene TRBJ2-3; D gene unclear. The germline V gene encodes CDR1 SGHTA and CDR2 FQGNSA. Trimming removed 0 bases at V and 1 base at J, with 8 bases between. The CDR3 has 15 amino acids. Here the CDR3 reads CASSLAGARTDTQYF. The CDR3 region has the DNA TGTGCCAGCAGCTTAGCGGGCGCACGCACAGATACGCAGTATTTT.